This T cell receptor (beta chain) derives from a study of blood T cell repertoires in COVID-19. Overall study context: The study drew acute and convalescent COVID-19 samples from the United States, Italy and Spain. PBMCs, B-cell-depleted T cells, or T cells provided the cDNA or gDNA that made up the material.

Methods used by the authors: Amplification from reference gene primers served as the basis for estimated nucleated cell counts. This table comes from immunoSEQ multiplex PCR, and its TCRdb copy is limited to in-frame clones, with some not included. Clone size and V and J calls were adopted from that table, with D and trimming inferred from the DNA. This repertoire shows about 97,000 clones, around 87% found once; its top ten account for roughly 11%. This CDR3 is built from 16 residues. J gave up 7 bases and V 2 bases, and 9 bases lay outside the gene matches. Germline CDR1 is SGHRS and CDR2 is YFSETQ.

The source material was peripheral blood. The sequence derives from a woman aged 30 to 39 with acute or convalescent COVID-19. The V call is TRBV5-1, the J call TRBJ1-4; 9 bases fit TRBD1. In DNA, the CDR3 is TGCGCCAGCAGCTTTGAAACAGGGGGCTCTGGTGAAAAACTGTTTTTT. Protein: CASSFETGGSGEKLFF.